This T cell receptor beta chain emerged from a study of early T cells in non-severe SARS-CoV-2 infection. At the level of the study: Chains were unpaired, as sequencing was done on bulk RNA from unsorted whole blood.

Unique molecular identifiers were affixed to single, distinct cDNA molecules. TCRdb ran MiXCR on the 5' RACE reads and lists one entry per CDR3 protein. The sample carries tens of thousands of distinct CDR3 sequences, 9% to 15% recorded once. To note about this clonotype: Its antigen is not known. One end of the junction varies from germline; a read error may be responsible.

Study outcomes and limitations: The matching step, a VDJdb search, favored anti-spike CD8 responses and missed private and CD4 specificities.

Germline assignment: CDR1 SGHTA and CDR2 FQGNSA. The CDR3 runs 16 residues. The sequence was obtained from an adult who was a healthcare worker with PCR-confirmed SARS-CoV-2 infection or an uninfected control (not recorded which). Material: whole blood. The chain recombines TRBV7-2 with TRBJ1-3; D unclear. CDR3 sequence reads: CASSLAGSDSENTIYF. CDR3 sequence (DNA): TGTGCCAGCAGCTTAGCGGGTAGTGACTCTGAAAACACCATATATTTT.